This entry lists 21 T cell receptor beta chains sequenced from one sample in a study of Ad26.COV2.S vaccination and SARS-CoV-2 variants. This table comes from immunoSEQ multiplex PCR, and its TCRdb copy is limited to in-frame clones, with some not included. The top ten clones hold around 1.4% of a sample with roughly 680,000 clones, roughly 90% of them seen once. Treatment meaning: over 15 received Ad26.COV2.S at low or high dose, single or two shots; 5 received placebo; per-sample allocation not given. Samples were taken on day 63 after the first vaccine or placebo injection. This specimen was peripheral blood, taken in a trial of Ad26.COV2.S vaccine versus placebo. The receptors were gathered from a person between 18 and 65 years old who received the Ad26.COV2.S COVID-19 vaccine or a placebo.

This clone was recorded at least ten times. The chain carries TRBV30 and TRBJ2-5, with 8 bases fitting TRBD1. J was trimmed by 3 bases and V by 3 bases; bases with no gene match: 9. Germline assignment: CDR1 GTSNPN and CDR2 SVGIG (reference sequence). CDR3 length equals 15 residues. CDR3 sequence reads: CAWRDRVFDEETQYF. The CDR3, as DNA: TGTGCCTGGAGGGACAGGGTTTTTGATGAAGAGACCCAGTACTTC.

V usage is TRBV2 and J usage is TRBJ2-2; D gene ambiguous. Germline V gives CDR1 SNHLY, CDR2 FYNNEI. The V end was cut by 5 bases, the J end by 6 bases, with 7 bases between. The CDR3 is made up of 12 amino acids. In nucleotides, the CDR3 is TGTGCCAGCAGTCCAGCCGCCGGGGAGCTGTTTTTT. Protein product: CASSPAAGELFF.

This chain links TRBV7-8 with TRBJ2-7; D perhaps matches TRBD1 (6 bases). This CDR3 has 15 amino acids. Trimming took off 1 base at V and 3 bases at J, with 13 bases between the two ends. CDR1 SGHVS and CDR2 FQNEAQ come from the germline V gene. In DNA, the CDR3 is TGTGCCAGCAGCTTAGATCCGGGACACCTCTACGAGCAGTACTTC. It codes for CASSLDPGHLYEQYF.

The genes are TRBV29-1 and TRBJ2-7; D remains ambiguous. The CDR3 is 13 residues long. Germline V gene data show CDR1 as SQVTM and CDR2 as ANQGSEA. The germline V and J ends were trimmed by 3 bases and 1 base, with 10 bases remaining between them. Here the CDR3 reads CSVDTVGSYEQYF. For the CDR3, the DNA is TGCAGCGTTGATACGGTAGGGTCCTACGAGCAGTACTTC.

The CDR3 spells CTSSQVGRVPGGNTIYF. The CDR3 coding sequence is TGCACCAGCAGCCAAGTTGGGAGGGTCCCCGGTGGAAACACCATATATTTT. This chain joins TRBV1 and TRBJ1-3. TRBV1 is a pseudogene. The CDR3 contains 17 residues.

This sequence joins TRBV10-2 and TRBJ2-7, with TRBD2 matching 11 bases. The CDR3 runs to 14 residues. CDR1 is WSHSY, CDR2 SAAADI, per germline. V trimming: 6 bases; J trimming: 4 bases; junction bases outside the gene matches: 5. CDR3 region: CASSPTSGSYEQYF. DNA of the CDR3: TGCGCCAGCAGCCCCACTAGCGGGAGTTACGAGCAGTACTTC.

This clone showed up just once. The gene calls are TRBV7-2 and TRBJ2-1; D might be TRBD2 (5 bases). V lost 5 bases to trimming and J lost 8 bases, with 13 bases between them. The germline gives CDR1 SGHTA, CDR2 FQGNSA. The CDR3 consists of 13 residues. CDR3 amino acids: CASSTFGGHEQFF. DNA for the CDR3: TGTGCCAGCAGCACCTTCGGAGGACATGAGCAGTTCTTC.

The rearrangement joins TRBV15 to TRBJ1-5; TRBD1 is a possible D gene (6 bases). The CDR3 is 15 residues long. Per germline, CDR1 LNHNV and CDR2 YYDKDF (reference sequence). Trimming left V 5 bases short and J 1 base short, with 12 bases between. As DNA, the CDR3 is TGTGCCACCAGCGAGGGGGTCCTCAGCAATCAGCCCCAGCATTTT. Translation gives CATSEGVLSNQPQHF.

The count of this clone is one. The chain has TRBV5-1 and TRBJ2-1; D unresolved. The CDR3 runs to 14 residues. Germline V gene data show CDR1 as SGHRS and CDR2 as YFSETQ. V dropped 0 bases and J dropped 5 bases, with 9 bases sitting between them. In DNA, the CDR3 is TGCGCCAGCAGCTTGGTTGTGGGGAACAATGAGCAGTTCTTC. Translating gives CASSLVVGNNEQFF.

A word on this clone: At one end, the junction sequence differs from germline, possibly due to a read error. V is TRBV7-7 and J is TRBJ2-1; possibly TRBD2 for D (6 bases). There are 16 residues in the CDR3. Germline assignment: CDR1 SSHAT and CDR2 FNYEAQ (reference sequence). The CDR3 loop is CASSPRGFGGSNEQFF. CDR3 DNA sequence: TGTGCTAGCAGCCCGAGAGGTTTTGGGGGGTCGAATGAGCAGTTCTTC.

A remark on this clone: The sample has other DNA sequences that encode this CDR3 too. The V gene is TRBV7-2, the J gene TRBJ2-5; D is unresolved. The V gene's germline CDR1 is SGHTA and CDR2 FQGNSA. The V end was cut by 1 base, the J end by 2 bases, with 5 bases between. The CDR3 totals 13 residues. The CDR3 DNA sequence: TGTGCCAGCAGCTTAGTAAGACAAGAGACCCAGTACTTC. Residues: CASSLVRQETQYF.

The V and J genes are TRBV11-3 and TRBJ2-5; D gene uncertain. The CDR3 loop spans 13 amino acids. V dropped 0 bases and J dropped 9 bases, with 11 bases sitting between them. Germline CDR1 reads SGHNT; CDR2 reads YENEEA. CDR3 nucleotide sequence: TGTGCCAGCAGCTTAGATACTGAGGAGCCCCAGTACTTC. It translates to CASSLDTEEPQYF.

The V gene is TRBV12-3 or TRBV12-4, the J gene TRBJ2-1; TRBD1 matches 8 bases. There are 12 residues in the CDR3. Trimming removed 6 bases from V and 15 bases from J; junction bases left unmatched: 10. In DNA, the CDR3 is TGTGCCAGCAGACCGGACGCAGGGGGCCTGTTCTTC. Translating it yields CASRPDAGGLFF.

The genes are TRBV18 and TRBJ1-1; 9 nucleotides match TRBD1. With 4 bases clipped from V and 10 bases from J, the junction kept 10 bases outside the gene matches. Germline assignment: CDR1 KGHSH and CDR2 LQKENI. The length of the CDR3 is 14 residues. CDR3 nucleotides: TGTGCCAGCTCACTAAGTGCCGACAGGGGGTTAGCTTTCTTT. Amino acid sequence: CASSLSADRGLAFF.

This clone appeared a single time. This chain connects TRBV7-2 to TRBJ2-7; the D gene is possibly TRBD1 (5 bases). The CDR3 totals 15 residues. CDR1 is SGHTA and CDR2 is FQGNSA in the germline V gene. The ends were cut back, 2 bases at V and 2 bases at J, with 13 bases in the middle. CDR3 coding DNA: TGTGCCAGCAGCTTAAGTAAGGACATAGCCTACGAGCAGTACTTC. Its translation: CASSLSKDIAYEQYF.

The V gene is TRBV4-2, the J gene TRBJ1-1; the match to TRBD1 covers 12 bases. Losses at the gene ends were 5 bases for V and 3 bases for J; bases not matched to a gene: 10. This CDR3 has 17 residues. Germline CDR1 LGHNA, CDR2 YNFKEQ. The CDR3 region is CASSTGTGGLRDTEAFF. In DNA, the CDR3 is TGTGCCAGCAGCACCGGGACAGGGGGCCTACGGGACACTGAAGCTTTCTTT.

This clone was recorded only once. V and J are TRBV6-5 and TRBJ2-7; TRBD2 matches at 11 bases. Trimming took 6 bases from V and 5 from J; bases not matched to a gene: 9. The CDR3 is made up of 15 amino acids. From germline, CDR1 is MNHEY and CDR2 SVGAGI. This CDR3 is CASRTSGRGADEQYF. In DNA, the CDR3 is TGTGCCAGCAGAACTAGCGGGAGAGGAGCGGACGAGCAGTACTTC.

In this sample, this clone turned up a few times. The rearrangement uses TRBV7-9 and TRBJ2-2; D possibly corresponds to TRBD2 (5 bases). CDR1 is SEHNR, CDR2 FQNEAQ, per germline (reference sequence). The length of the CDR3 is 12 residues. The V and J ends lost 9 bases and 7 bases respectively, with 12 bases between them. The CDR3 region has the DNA TGTGCCAGTGGGAGTTTCCACGGGGAGCTGTTTTTT. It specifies CASGSFHGELFF.

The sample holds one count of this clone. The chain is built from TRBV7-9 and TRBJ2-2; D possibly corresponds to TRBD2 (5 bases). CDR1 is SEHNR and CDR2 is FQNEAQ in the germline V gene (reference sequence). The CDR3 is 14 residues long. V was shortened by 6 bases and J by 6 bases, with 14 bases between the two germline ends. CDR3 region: CASRSGEWAGELFF. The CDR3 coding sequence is TGTGCCAGCAGATCTGGGGAGTGGGCCGGGGAGCTGTTTTTT.

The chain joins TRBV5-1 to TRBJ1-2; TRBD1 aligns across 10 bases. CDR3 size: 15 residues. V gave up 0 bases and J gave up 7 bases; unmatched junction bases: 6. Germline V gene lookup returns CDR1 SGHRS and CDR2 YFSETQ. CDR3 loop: CASSLAGTGDGGYTF. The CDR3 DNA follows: TGCGCCAGCAGCTTGGCCGGGACAGGGGACGGTGGCTACACCTTC.

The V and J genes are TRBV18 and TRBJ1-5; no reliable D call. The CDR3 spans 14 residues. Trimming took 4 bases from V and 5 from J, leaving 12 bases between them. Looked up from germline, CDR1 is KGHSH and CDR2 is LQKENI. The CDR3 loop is CASSRGFGDQPQHF. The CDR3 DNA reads TGTGCCAGCTCACGGGGATTCGGGGATCAGCCCCAGCATTTT. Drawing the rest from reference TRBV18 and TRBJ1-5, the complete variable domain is NAGVMQNPRHLVRRRGQEARLRCSPMKGHSHVYWYRQLPEEGLKFMVYLQKENIIDESGMPKERFSAEFPKEGPSILRIQQVVRGDSAAYFCASSRGFGDQPQHFGDGTRLSIL.